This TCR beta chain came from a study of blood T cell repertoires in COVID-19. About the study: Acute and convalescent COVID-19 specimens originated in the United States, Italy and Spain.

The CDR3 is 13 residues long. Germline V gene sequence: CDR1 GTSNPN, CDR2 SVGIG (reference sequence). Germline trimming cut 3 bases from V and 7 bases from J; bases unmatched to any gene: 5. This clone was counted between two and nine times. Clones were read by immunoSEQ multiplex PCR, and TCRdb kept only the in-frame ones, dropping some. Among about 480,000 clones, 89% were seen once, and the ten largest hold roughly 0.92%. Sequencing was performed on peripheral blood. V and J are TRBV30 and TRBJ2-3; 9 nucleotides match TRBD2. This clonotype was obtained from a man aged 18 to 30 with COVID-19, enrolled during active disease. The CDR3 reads CAWRGAGGNTQYF. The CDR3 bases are TGTGCCTGGAGGGGAGCGGGAGGAAATACGCAGTATTTT.